This T cell receptor beta chain appears in the sequencing data of a study of blood T cell repertoires in COVID-19. For the study at large: Sources were T cells, B-cell-depleted T cells, or PBMCs; the material itself was cDNA or gDNA.

In this sample, this clone turned up a few times. The V and J ends lost 3 bases and 1 base, in that order; junction bases with no gene match: 2. This CDR3 is 15 amino acids long. Germline V gene lookup returns CDR1 WNHNN and CDR2 SYGVQD (reference sequence). Only in-frame clones appear in the TCRdb table, and some are missing; sequencing was by immunoSEQ multiplex PCR. Of 200,000 to 250,000 clones listed, about 85% were seen once; the top ten hold 9.5% to 15%. The TCR sequence derives from a young woman who had recovered from COVID-19. V usage is TRBV10-1 and J usage is TRBJ2-1; 8 bases line up with TRBD1. The sample was peripheral blood. For the CDR3, the DNA is TGCGCCAGCAGTGAATGGACAGGGTCCTACAATGAGCAGTTCTTC. This translates into CASSEWTGSYNEQFF.